The 11 T cell receptor beta chains below come from one sample, sequenced in a study of chemoradiotherapy in HPV16-positive cancers. Using immunoSEQ multiplex PCR, the repertoire was profiled, and TCRdb retains in-frame clones only, with some absent. The sample comprises approximately 17,000 clones, under 90% of which are singletons, and 2% to 2.5% rests with the top ten. Sequencing used blood, obtained from a patient who underwent chemoradiotherapy. The receptors were gathered from a human donor with HPV-associated anogenital cancer.

The chain has TRBV5-5 and TRBJ2-7; 10 nucleotides line up with TRBD2. CDR1 is SGHKS, CDR2 YYEKEE, per germline (reference sequence). V lost 5 bases to trimming and J lost 3 bases; unmatched junction nucleotides: 5. The CDR3 spans 14 residues. The CDR3 is CASSSWTSGYEQYF. The CDR3 bases are TGTGCCAGCAGTTCCTGGACTAGCGGCTACGAGCAGTACTTC.

V is TRBV2 and J is TRBJ2-7; tentatively, D is TRBD2 (6 bases). Deletions cut 6 bases from V and 0 bases from J, with 15 bases between. Per the germline V gene, CDR1 is SNHLY and CDR2 is FYNNEI. The CDR3 contains 15 residues. CDR3: CASREGAILSYEQYF. The DNA of the CDR3 is TGTGCCAGCAGGGAGGGTGCCATACTCTCCTACGAGCAGTACTTC.

The chain links TRBV6-5 to TRBJ1-1; 7 bases line up with TRBD1. V dropped 7 bases and J dropped 1; count of bases not matched to a gene: 6. The length of the CDR3 is 14 residues. In germline, CDR1 is MNHEY, CDR2 SVGAGI. The CDR3 nucleotides read TGTGCCAGCATATTGGACAGGACGAACACTGAAGCTTTCTTT. It is translated as CASILDRTNTEAFF.

J is TRBJ2-1 and V is TRBV5-1, with TRBD1 identical over 9 bases. The germline V gene has CDR1 SGHRS and CDR2 YFSETQ. The V gene end was trimmed by 0 bases and the J gene end by 7 bases; junction bases not matched to a gene: 11. The CDR3 is 17 residues long. The CDR3, as DNA: TGCGCCAGCAGCTTGGGTCTAGGGACAGGGATTTGGAATGAGCAGTTCTTC. It codes for CASSLGLGTGIWNEQFF.

This clone is labeled medium-sized. This chain uses TRBV2 with TRBJ2-7; D may be TRBD2 (5 bases). Trimming left V 7 bases short and J 3 bases short, with 19 bases between. The CDR3 sequence is 15 residues long. Germline V gene data show CDR1 as SNHLY and CDR2 as FYNNEI. The CDR3 here is CASTLPRVGSYEQYF. CDR3 in DNA: TGTGCCAGCACCCTCCCCCGAGTAGGGAGCTACGAGCAGTACTTC.

V usage is TRBV4-1 and J usage is TRBJ2-2, with unresolved D. The CDR3 contains 15 residues. The germline V and J ends were trimmed by 0 bases and 6 bases, with 11 bases remaining between them. Germline assignment: CDR1 MGHRA and CDR2 YSYEKL. CDR3 in amino acids: CASSQDLDTAGELFF. For the CDR3, the DNA is TGCGCCAGCAGCCAAGATTTAGATACTGCCGGGGAGCTGTTTTTT.

This clone was counted a single time. The chain is built from TRBV4-1 and TRBJ2-1; TRBD1 agrees at 9 bases. With V trimmed by 3 bases and J by 2 bases, 11 bases remained unmatched. Germline values: CDR1 MGHRA, CDR2 YSYEKL. The CDR3 contains 18 residues. This chain's CDR3 is CASSHQEGRDRAYNEQFF. In DNA, the CDR3 is TGCGCCAGCAGCCACCAGGAGGGCCGGGACAGGGCCTACAATGAGCAGTTCTTC.

Only a few counts were recorded for this clone. The rearrangement joins TRBV7-2 to TRBJ2-1; TRBD1 or TRBD2 may be the D gene (5 bases each). V lost 5 bases and J 3 bases, leaving 11 bases between the germline ends. The CDR3 sequence is 14 residues long. Per germline, CDR1 SGHTA and CDR2 FQGNSA. CDR3 sequence (DNA): TGTGCCAGCAGCCCGGGACGAGGCTACAATGAGCAGTTCTTC. Amino acids: CASSPGRGYNEQFF.

This clone occurred a few times. The V call is TRBV6-4, the J call TRBJ2-5; a possible D gene is TRBD1 (5 bases). CDR1 MRHNA and CDR2 SNTAGT come from the germline V gene. The CDR3 runs to 13 residues. Trimming took 4 bases from V and 5 from J, leaving 11 bases between them. The CDR3 nucleotides read TGTGCCAGCAGTGTGCTACCAGGGGAGACCCAGTACTTC. This encodes CASSVLPGETQYF.

This chain connects TRBV11-2 to TRBJ1-3; a possible D gene is TRBD1 (6 bases). The germline V and J ends were trimmed by 6 bases and 2 bases, with 17 bases remaining between them. The germline gives CDR1 SGHAT, CDR2 FQNNGV. The CDR3 sequence is 16 residues long. CDR3 bases: TGTGCCAGCAGTCTCCAAACAGGGCTGACTGGAAACACCATATATTTT. Translating gives CASSLQTGLTGNTIYF.

This clone was recorded a few times. The chain has TRBV27 and TRBJ1-6; D gene ambiguous. The germline V gene has CDR1 MNHEY and CDR2 SMNVEV (reference sequence). CDR3 length equals 16 residues. V gave up 5 bases and J gave up 7 bases, with 18 bases separating them. CDR3 loop: CASSPSDGSGNSPLHF. The CDR3 bases are TGTGCCAGCAGTCCTTCGGACGGGTCGGGGAATTCACCCCTCCACTTT.